This is a list of T cell receptor beta chains from one sample in a study of blood T cell repertoires in COVID-19. Data came from immunoSEQ multiplex PCR; TCRdb stores just in-frame clones and leaves some out. The sample holds a few hundred thousand clones, roughly 90% seen once. Material: peripheral blood. The receptor set was obtained from a man between 35 and 55 years old with acute or convalescent COVID-19. The CDR3 runs from the conserved cysteine through the conserved F or W. Fields, in order: clone size, D gene, V gene, CDR3 protein. D genes are given only for firm matches. Clone size is stated in some rows and not others, as once, few, many or a class when expanded.

>.|.|TRBV5-1
CASSSGVKEGTEAFF
>.|.|TRBV7-6
CASSLEVGETQYF
>.|.|TRBV6-5
CASSSQGYEQYF
>.|.|TRBV27
CASSWRGNYGYTF
>.|.|TRBV2
CASSGYGSGYEQYF
>.|TRBD1|TRBV7-9
CASSRDSLNQPQHF
>.|TRBD2|TRBV10-2
CASISSGRGRVTGELFF
>.|.|TRBV5-1
CASSLTQMVSETQYF
>.|.|TRBV7-9
CASSLIRGPNTGELFF
>.|.|TRBV21-1
CASSIGTSGGLYNEQFF
>once|.|TRBV6-4
CASSVEINQPQHF
>.|.|TRBV19
CASSIVSGSSYNEQFF
>.|.|TRBV9
CASSLTGSDTQYF
>.|.|TRBV18
CASSPGGGQAYGYTF